The clone carrying this TCR beta chain was seen only a few times. Its antigen is currently unknown. Germline and genes: mouse. The read ends 4 residues shy of where the CDR3 ends; the end is completed using the germline J gene. The sample has other DNA sequences that encode this CDR3 too. This entry is derived from a study of CD8+ T cells in alopecia areata. Following RNA extraction, reverse transcription yielded cDNA that acted as the sequencing template. The method was immunoSEQ multiplex PCR; TCRdb's version includes in-frame clones alone and lacks a portion of them. This sample comprises 200,000 to 300,000 clones, none seen once only. V lost 5 bases and J lost 1; bases outside the gene matches: 0. Germline V CDR1 and CDR2: NNHDY, SYVADS. The CDR3 contains 14 residues. Cell sorting was performed on pooled cutaneous lymph node cells with CD4, CD8alpha, NKG2D, NKG2ACE and other markers. Points from the study as a whole: Normal skin's resident alphabeta T cells are sequenced alongside lesional scalp T cells.

The receptor was isolated from a C3H/HeJ mouse with alopecia areata. This line is of MHC haplotype H2-k. The sample comprised CD4+ T cells sorted from a lymph node. The gene calls are TRBV13-3 and TRBJ2-1; TRBD2 aligns across 10 bases. The CDR3 loop is CASRTGGNYAEQFF. The part of the CDR3 DNA that was read is TGTGCCAGCAGGACTGGGGGGAACTATGCT.